This TCR beta chain was recovered during a study of blood T cell repertoires in COVID-19. The wider study: The origin of the acute and convalescent COVID-19 samples was the United States, Italy and Spain.

Assay used: immunoSEQ multiplex PCR; TCRdb lists only in-frame clones, some missing. The sample records some 270,000 clones, about 85% being singletons. The trim removed 2 bases at V and 5 bases at J, leaving 12 bases unmatched. Germline CDR1 is SGDLS and CDR2 is YYNGEE. CDR3 size: 19 residues. Participant reports of clinical history set cohort assignment. Participants classified as exposed had met a COVID-19 case within 2 weeks before study entry. V usage is TRBV9 and J usage is TRBJ2-2; 13 nucleotides line up with TRBD2. The sequencing input was PBMCs or T cells enriched from blood (not recorded which). The TCR was taken from a woman aged 45-65 years who had been exposed to COVID-19. This CDR3 is CASSVATSGGNRRTGELFF. DNA of the CDR3: TGTGCCAGCAGCGTGGCGACTAGCGGGGGGAACAGGAGGACCGGGGAGCTGTTTTTT.